This T cell receptor beta chain was recorded in a study of shared clonotypes between healthy human individuals (dated by TCRdb to 2019 to 2021). With regard to the full study: Two women and a few men aged 18 to 49 years were included in the cohort. For each donor, CD4 naive and CD4 memory were each given three plates, CD8 naive was given two plates, and CD8 memory was given one plate. To estimate repertoire size and how much clonotypes are shared between individuals, the study performed deep sequencing of blood TCR repertoires from a few healthy adults. Libraries were prepared and TCR repertoires were sequenced by different laboratories using diverse techniques, in order to increase sequencing depth and limit assay-specific biases. Per donor, leukapheresis produced somewhere between about 0.94 and 10 billion PBMCs. Results and caveats for the whole study, not just this receptor: Incomplete sequencing was indicated by rarefaction of sorted-subset datasets, despite the large sequencing depth. The small number of donors limited the genetic and exposure-history diversity represented. Sampling was restricted to blood, and TCR repertoires in tissues likely differ from the TCR repertoires found in blood. Naive subsets generally had larger estimated clonotype richness than memory subsets did. Clonotypes shared by all four sorted-subset donors showed higher generation probabilities than non-shared clonotypes. Pairwise subsampling led to the expectation that sequencing depth would affect the degree of clonotype sharing among donors. Sharing across a few donors was observed for around 5% of naive CD4, less than 4% of naive CD8, over 2% of memory CD4, and about 0.4% of memory CD8 clonotypes.

Per the germline V gene, MNHEY is the CDR1 and SVGAGI is the CDR2. V and J lose 11 bases and 1 base, and a span of 18 bases separates them. The cysteine opens and the phenylalanine closes a CDR3 of 14 amino acids. Solely the CDR3 DNA is kept, with 42 bases framed from the first base. Healthy HIV-negative adults with no recently reported acute infections or vaccinations were included as donors. Only Caucasian adults living in Nashville, Tennessee, USA were represented among the donors. Magnetic negative selection was used to enrich CD4+ T cells, after which naive cells were positively selected on CD45RA and the negative fraction became the memory subset. Blood was obtained by leukapheresis, after which PBMCs were separated by Ficoll-Histopaque density gradient centrifugation and cryopreserved in liquid nitrogen vapor phase. Analytical flow cytometry was used to check the purity and quantity of each magnetically sorted T cell population. Each sorted fraction had its genomic DNA isolated and then quantified by UV absorbance on a Nanodrop 2000c.

As concerns this clone: What antigen it recognizes has not been identified. Per-nucleotide qualities are absent, and no much larger clonotype sits a single base away.

TCR CDR3 regions were amplified from genomic DNA by multiplex PCR using the deep immunoSEQ assay. Extracted genomic DNA from each cell subset was spread evenly across all wells of several immunoSEQ 96-well plates, with each plate serving as a replicate. Each replicate PCR for sorted subsets received roughly 0.2 ug genomic DNA, equal to 28,000 or so T cell genomes. Purified libraries were quantified with a Qubit 3.0 fluorometer, sized on a Bioanalyzer 2100, and re-quantified with the KAPA Library Quantification kit. Every immunoSEQ 96-well plate was sequenced on a dedicated single-read 150-cycle Illumina NextSeq 550 flow cell. As for how the authors treated the data: Because the immunoSEQ output held only junctional sequences and lacked quality scores, the filtering could not match the filtering applied to full-length reads. Sequences were annotated with PyIR, a Python wrapper for IgBLAST v1.9, using IMGT germline references to assign V/J genes and CDR3. Reads were removed for weak V/J assignments (E-value above 1e-6), missing CDR3, stop codons, out-of-frame junctions, or ambiguous translated residues. A V3J clonotype was defined by an identical inferred V gene, J gene, and CDR3 amino acid sequence. To compute the percentage overlap between repertoires, the number of shared unique clonotypes was divided by the size of the smaller repertoire. RTK rarefaction, the Chao1 estimator, and Recon v2.1 estimates of unobserved clonotypes were used to assess repertoire richness. For all TCRbeta clonotypes obtained by the gDNA method from several donors, generation probabilities were computed with OLGA. Drawn from immuneACCESS, this table holds only the in-frame rearrangements with V and J called that TCRdb kept. Clones are partly lost; checked studies trace under half to an unresolved V gene and leave the rest unexplained. Clonal size and the V and J genes are those of that table, whereas D and trimming came from the DNA. For this sample there are about a million clones; less than 85% appear just once. Approximately 1.5% of the sample goes to the ten largest clones.

Sequencing input: memory CD4+ T cells sorted from blood. This specimen's cell subset or site label, per the study, means: CD45RA-negative fraction. The rearranged segments are TRBV6-5 and TRBJ2-7; the D gene is possibly TRBD2, with 5 bases matching. The TCR was taken from a man between 18 and 29 years old in good health. The CDR3 corresponds to CASTAAASSYEQYF. The DNA is TGTGCCTCAACCGCAGCGGCTTCTTCCTACGAGCAGTACTTC.